The clone carrying this T cell receptor beta chain has ten or more counts. The sample comes from a study of T-cell reconstitution after alpha-beta-depleted transplantation in children. TCRbeta library preparation incorporated unique molecular identifiers. TCRdb independently ran MiXCR on the PCR reads; one entry per CDR3 protein. Of about 260,000 distinct CDR3 sequences in the sample, more than 9% were seen once. The source is a male patient aged 2-15 years who had a stem cell transplant for chronic granulomatous disease, so the T cells may come from the graft donor. The starting material was peripheral blood, obtained 180 days after TCRalphabeta/CD19-depleted stem cell transplant.

CDR3 residues: CASSLLVFTEAFF. The CDR3 DNA sequence: TGTGCCAGCAGCTTATTGGTTTTCACTGAAGCTTTCTTT. The chain employs TRBV7-2 and TRBJ1-1; D not certain. V dropped 2 bases and J dropped 4 bases, with 8 bases sitting between them. Germline values: CDR1 SGHTA, CDR2 FQGNSA. This CDR3 spans 13 amino acids.